The rows below give T cell receptor beta chains drawn from one sample of a study of blood T cell repertoires in COVID-19. Repertoires were generated with immunoSEQ multiplex PCR, while TCRdb's copy carries only in-frame clones and drops some. The sample contains 120,000 or so clones, approximately 71% of which appear only once. The specimen was peripheral blood. The source of these receptors is a woman in her seventies with acute or convalescent COVID-19. Each CDR3 is given with its conserved first and last residue. Fields, in order: clone size, D gene, V gene, J gene, CDR3 protein, CDR3 DNA. D genes are given only for firm matches. Rows give clone size only sometimes, using once, few, many, or a class for an expanded clone.

>-|TRBD1|TRBV7-9|TRBJ2-2
CASSLVGRGRHTGELFF
TGTGCCAGCAGCTTAGTAGGTAGGGGGCGTCACACCGGGGAGCTGTTTTTT
>-|-|TRBV2|TRBJ2-1
CASRLDTSSYNEQFF
TGTGCCAGCAGGCTGGACACGAGCTCCTACAATGAGCAGTTCTTC
>-|TRBD1|TRBV6-2/TRBV6-3|TRBJ1-5
CASSPRQGGNQPQHF
TGTGCCAGCAGTCCCCGACAGGGGGGGAATCAGCCCCAGCATTTT
>few|-|TRBV19|TRBJ2-1
CASSIVAYNEQFF
TGTGCCAGTAGTATTGTAGCCTACAATGAGCAGTTCTTC
>few|TRBD1|TRBV10-3|TRBJ1-1
CAISQQGQNTEAFF
TGTGCCATCAGCCAACAGGGGCAGAACACTGAAGCTTTCTTT
>-|-|TRBV7-9|TRBJ1-2
CASSLDLFGSGYTF
TGTGCCAGCAGCTTAGATCTTTTTGGCTCTGGCTACACCTTC
>few|-|TRBV6-5|TRBJ2-7
CASSYRPESYEQYF
TGTGCCAGCAGTTACCGCCCGGAGTCCTACGAGCAGTACTTC
>-|-|TRBV19|TRBJ2-1
CASRSQVSSYNEQFF
TGTGCCAGTAGGTCACAGGTGAGCTCCTACAATGAGCAGTTCTTC
>-|TRBD1|TRBV6-6|TRBJ1-5
CASSYPGQGGQPQHF
TGTGCCAGCAGTTACCCAGGACAGGGCGGCCAGCCCCAGCATTTT
>-|TRBD2|TRBV28|TRBJ2-7
CASSLGVTSGNLIDEQYF
TGTGCCAGCAGTTTGGGGGTGACTAGCGGGAACCTTATAGACGAGCAGTACTTC